This entry features one TCR beta chain sequence. Profiling relied on immunoSEQ multiplex PCR, and the TCRdb table lists in-frame clones only, not all of them. The table shows around 150,000 clones, with around nine tenths occurring only once. The data stem from a study of blood T cell repertoires in COVID-19. V lost 1 base and J lost 7, with 24 bases in between. This CDR3 spans 18 amino acids. In germline, CDR1 is SGDLS, CDR2 YYNGEE. This sequence was found in a man aged 60 to 75 with active or convalescent COVID-19. This chain uses TRBV9 with TRBJ2-1; possibly TRBD2 for D (5 bases). Sequencing input: peripheral blood. The CDR3 DNA follows: TGTGCCAGCAGCGTAAGTCCCCCTACTAGGTATTTTGTGAATGAGCAGTTCTTC. This codes for CASSVSPPTRYFVNEQFF.